This entry lists 13 T cell receptor beta chains sequenced from one sample in a study of blood T cell repertoires in COVID-19. Assay used: immunoSEQ multiplex PCR; TCRdb lists only in-frame clones, some missing. The table includes roughly 180,000 clones, around 80% detected once. Sequenced sample: peripheral blood. The receptor set was obtained from a woman in her forties with COVID-19, enrolled during active disease.

The chain recombines TRBV6-5 with TRBJ2-1; D is perhaps TRBD1 (6 bases). The germline V gene encodes CDR1 MNHEY and CDR2 SVGAGI. The V and J ends lost 7 bases and 6 bases respectively, with 19 bases between them. The CDR3 spans 15 residues. CDR3 sequence (DNA): TGTGCCAGCAACAAAAGGGGGTTTGCCCTCAATGAGCAGTTCTTC. This translates into CASNKRGFALNEQFF.

V usage is TRBV4-1 and J usage is TRBJ2-7; 9 bases are a match to TRBD1. The germline V gene encodes CDR1 MGHRA and CDR2 YSYEKL. After removal of 6 bases from V and 0 bases from J, the junction contained 3 bases not matched to a gene. The CDR3 is made up of 14 amino acids. The CDR3 here is CASRRTGVSYEQYF. In DNA form, the CDR3 reads TGCGCCAGCAGACGGACAGGGGTCTCCTACGAGCAGTACTTC.

The chain is built from TRBV5-1 and TRBJ2-7, with D possibly matching TRBD1 (6 bases). Trimming removed 4 bases from V and 2 bases from J, with 7 bases in between. Germline loops: CDR1 SGHRS, CDR2 YFSETQ. This CDR3 spans 12 amino acids. This chain's CDR3 is CASSRQAYEQYF. As DNA, the CDR3 is TGCGCCAGCAGCCGACAGGCCTACGAGCAGTACTTC.

V is TRBV5-1 and J is TRBJ2-5, with TRBD2 matching 11 bases. CDR1 SGHRS and CDR2 YFSETQ come from the germline V gene. J lost 5 bases, V lost 5 bases, and 8 bases had no gene match. CDR3 length: 15 amino acids. The CDR3 DNA follows: TGCGCCAGCAGTTATAGCGGGGGGGCCGGGGAGACCCAGTACTTC. Translating it yields CASSYSGGAGETQYF.

The chain combines TRBV5-4 with TRBJ2-7, with TRBD2 matching over 13 bases. CDR1 SGHNT and CDR2 YYREEE come from the germline V gene (reference sequence). The CDR3 has 15 amino acids. Trimming removed 5 bases from V and 1 base from J; junction bases left unmatched: 3. CDR3 sequence (DNA): TGTGCCAGCAGAAAGGGACTAGCGGGGTCCTACGAGCAGTACTTC. Its protein is CASRKGLAGSYEQYF.

J is TRBJ2-7 and V is TRBV20-1; TRBD1 matches at 7 bases. The CDR3 is 15 residues long. Per germline, CDR1 DFQATT and CDR2 SNEGSKA (reference sequence). With 3 bases clipped from V and 2 bases from J, the junction kept 10 bases outside the gene matches. Here the CDR3 DNA reads TGCAGTGCTAGTCATTCGCGGCAGGGGGCCTACGAGCAGTACTTC. Protein sequence: CSASHSRQGAYEQYF.

The V call is TRBV5-1, the J call TRBJ1-5; D is undetermined. Trimming shortened V by 0 bases and J by 5 bases, and 12 bases separated the two germline ends. Per the germline V gene, CDR1 is SGHRS and CDR2 is YFSETQ. The CDR3 is 15 residues long. The CDR3: CASSLDGELHQPQHF. CDR3 in DNA: TGCGCCAGCAGCTTGGACGGTGAACTGCATCAGCCCCAGCATTTT.

V is TRBV3-1 (or the pseudogene TRBV3-2) and J is TRBJ2-7; D is perhaps TRBD1 (6 bases). Germline CDR1 LGHDT, CDR2 YNNKEL (reference sequence). Trimming took off 4 bases at V and 7 bases at J, with 20 bases between the two ends. There are 15 residues in the CDR3. CDR3: CASSLPGTLGVEQYF. The CDR3 bases are TGTGCCAGCAGCCTACCCGGGACACTGGGTGTTGAGCAGTACTTC.

The rearrangement links TRBV4-1 to TRBJ2-3; 8 nucleotides line up with TRBD2. The CDR3 consists of 19 residues. Trimming took 4 bases from V and 0 from J; bases not matched to a gene: 15. Germline V gene data show CDR1 as MGHRA and CDR2 as YSYEKL. The CDR3 is CASSPPPLLAVTSTDTQYF. CDR3 sequence (DNA): TGCGCCAGCAGCCCACCCCCCCTACTAGCGGTGACTAGCACAGATACGCAGTATTTT.

This clone came up once. V and J are TRBV28 and TRBJ2-1; no clear D. Germline CDR1 reads MDHEN; CDR2 reads SYDVKM. The V end was cut by 4 bases, the J end by 5 bases, with 9 bases between. The CDR3 contains 13 residues. As DNA, the CDR3 is TGTGCCAGCAGTTCCCCCATCAACAATGAGCAGTTCTTC. Its protein product is CASSSPINNEQFF.

The V call is TRBV14, the J call TRBJ2-5; TRBD1 matches 9 bases. There are 16 residues in the CDR3. With 1 base clipped from V and 5 bases from J, the junction kept 8 bases outside the gene matches. From germline, CDR1 is SGHDN and CDR2 FVKESK. CDR3 sequence reads: CASSQGTGVRWETQYF. CDR3 nucleotide sequence: TGTGCCAGCAGCCAAGGGACAGGGGTACGTTGGGAGACCCAGTACTTC. Together with reference TRBV14 and TRBJ2-5, the CDR3 gives the full variable domain: EAGVTQFPSHSVIEKGQTVTLRCDPISGHDNLYWYRRVMGKEIKFLLHFVKESKQDESGMPNNRFLAERTGGTYSTLKVQPAELEDSGVYFCASSQGTGVRWETQYFGPGTRLLVL.

This clone appeared many times. One end of the junction is discordant with germline, which a read error may explain. The chain has TRBV7-7 and TRBJ2-1; 7 nucleotides line up with TRBD2. Germline values: CDR1 SSHAT, CDR2 FNYEAQ (reference sequence). The CDR3 spans 14 residues. The CDR3 region has the DNA TGTGCTAGCAGCCCGGCGGGGGTGTCCAATGAGCAGTTCTTC. Protein product: CASSPAGVSNEQFF.

V usage is TRBV5-4 and J usage is TRBJ2-2, with no clear D. Germline CDR1 is SGHNT and CDR2 is YYREEE (reference sequence). This CDR3 is built from 16 residues. V was cut by 0 bases and J by 2 bases, with 11 bases left in between. DNA for the CDR3: TGTGCCAGCAGCTTGGAAAGCGTAGGTAACACCGGGGAGCTGTTTTTT. Translated, it gives CASSLESVGNTGELFF.